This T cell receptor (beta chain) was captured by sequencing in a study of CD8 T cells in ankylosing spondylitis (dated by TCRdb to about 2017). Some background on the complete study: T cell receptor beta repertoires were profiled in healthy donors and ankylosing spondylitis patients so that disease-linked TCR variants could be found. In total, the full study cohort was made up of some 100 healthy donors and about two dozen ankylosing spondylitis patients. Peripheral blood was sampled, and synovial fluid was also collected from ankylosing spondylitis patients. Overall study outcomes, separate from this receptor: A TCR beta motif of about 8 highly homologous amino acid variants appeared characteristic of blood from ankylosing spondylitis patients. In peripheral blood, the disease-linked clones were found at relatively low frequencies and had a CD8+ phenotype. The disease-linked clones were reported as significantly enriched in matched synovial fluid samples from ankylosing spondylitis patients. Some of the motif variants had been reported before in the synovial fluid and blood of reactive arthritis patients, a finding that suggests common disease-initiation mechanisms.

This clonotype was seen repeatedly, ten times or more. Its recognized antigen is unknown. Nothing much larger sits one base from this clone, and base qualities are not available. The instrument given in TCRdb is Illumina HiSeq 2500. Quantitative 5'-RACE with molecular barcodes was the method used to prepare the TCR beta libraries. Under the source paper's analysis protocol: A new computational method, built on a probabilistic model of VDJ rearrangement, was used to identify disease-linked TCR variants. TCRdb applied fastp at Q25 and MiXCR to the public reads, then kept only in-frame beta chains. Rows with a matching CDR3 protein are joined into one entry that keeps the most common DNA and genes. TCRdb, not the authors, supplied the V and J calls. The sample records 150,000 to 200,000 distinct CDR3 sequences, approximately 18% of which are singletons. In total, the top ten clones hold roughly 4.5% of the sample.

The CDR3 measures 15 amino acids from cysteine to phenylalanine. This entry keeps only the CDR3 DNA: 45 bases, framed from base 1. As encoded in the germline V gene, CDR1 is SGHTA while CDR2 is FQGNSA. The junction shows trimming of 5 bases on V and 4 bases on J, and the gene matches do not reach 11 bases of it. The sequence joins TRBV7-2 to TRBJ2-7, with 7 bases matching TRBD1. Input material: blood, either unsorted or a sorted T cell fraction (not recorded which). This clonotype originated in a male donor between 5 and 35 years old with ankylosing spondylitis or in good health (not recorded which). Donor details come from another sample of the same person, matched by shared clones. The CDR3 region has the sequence CASSPGVGQAYEQYF. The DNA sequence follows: TGTGCCAGCAGCCCCGGGGTTGGACAGGCGTACGAGCAGTACTTC.